This is a list of T cell receptor beta chains from one sample in a study of T cell responses to AZD1222 COVID-19 vaccine. Method: immunoSEQ multiplex PCR; TCRdb's copy keeps in-frame clones and lacks some. The sample lists approximately 76,000 clones, 82% occurring once. The sequencing used peripheral blood, collected on day 0 of AZD1222 vaccination. The receptors originated from an adult in good health. The CDR3 runs from the conserved cysteine through the conserved F or W. The D gene is left open where the match is weak. Where a row states a size, it is once, few, many or the class of an expanded clone; other rows omit it.

size: NA; length: 16; V: TRBV3-1/TRBV3-2; D: TRBD2; J: TRBJ2-1; CDR3: CASSQDLLAGTREQFF; DNA: TGTGCCAGCAGCCAAGACTTACTAGCGGGGACCCGGGAGCAGTTCTTC
size: NA; length: 14; V: TRBV2; D: TRBD1; J: TRBJ2-4; CDR3: CASSESQGASIQYF; DNA: TGTGCCAGCAGTGAATCCCAGGGGGCTAGCATTCAGTACTTC
size: NA; length: 14; V: TRBV9; D: NA; J: TRBJ2-1; CDR3: CASSSWGGPDEQFF; DNA: TGTGCCAGCAGCTCGTGGGGGGGGCCGGATGAGCAGTTCTTC
size: NA; length: 15; V: TRBV12-5; D: NA; J: TRBJ1-5; CDR3: CASGLGEAAGQPQHF; DNA: TGTGCTAGTGGTTTGGGTGAGGCGGCGGGTCAGCCCCAGCATTTT
size: NA; length: 15; V: TRBV7-2; D: NA; J: TRBJ2-3; CDR3: CASSLGQADTDTQYF; DNA: TGTGCCAGCAGCTTAGGCCAAGCCGACACAGATACGCAGTATTTT
size: once; length: 20; V: TRBV20-1; D: TRBD2; J: TRBJ2-3; CDR3: CSASSFRGTSGGTSTDTQYF; DNA: TGCAGTGCTAGTAGTTTTCGTGGGACTAGCGGGGGGACCAGCACAGATACGCAGTATTTT
size: NA; length: 14; V: TRBV7-9; D: NA; J: TRBJ1-5; CDR3: CASSSLMTNQPQHF; DNA: TGTGCCAGCAGCTCCCTTATGACCAATCAGCCCCAGCATTTT
size: few; length: 15; V: TRBV6-5; D: NA; J: TRBJ1-3; CDR3: CASSYGGASGNTIYF; DNA: TGTGCCAGCAGTTATGGGGGGGCCTCTGGAAACACCATATATTTT
size: NA; length: 16; V: TRBV7-9; D: TRBD2; J: TRBJ2-3; CDR3: CASSYAGTTRTDTQYF; DNA: TGTGCCAGCAGCTATGCCGGGACTACACGCACAGATACGCAGTATTTT
size: NA; length: 14; V: TRBV5-6; D: TRBD1; J: TRBJ1-1; CDR3: CASSPGTGWGEAFF; DNA: TGTGCCAGCAGCCCCGGGACAGGGTGGGGTGAAGCTTTCTTT
size: NA; length: 12; V: TRBV6-2/TRBV6-3; D: NA; J: TRBJ1-2; CDR3: CASSPDMSGYTF; DNA: TGTGCCAGCAGCCCCGACATGTCGGGCTACACCTTC
size: NA; length: 15; V: TRBV9; D: TRBD1; J: TRBJ1-1; CDR3: CASSGGTAMNTEAFF; DNA: TGTGCCAGCAGTGGGGGGACAGCTATGAACACTGAAGCTTTCTTT
size: NA; length: 18; V: TRBV5-1; D: TRBD1; J: TRBJ1-2; CDR3: CASSPSGQGAHLNYGYTF; DNA: TGCGCCAGCAGCCCCAGTGGACAGGGGGCTCACCTAAACTATGGCTACACCTTC
size: few; length: 15; V: TRBV6-5; D: NA; J: TRBJ2-7; CDR3: CASSSPGGASDEQYF; DNA: TGTGCCAGCAGTTCCCCCGGGGGAGCGTCCGACGAGCAGTACTTC
size: NA; length: 17; V: TRBV9; D: NA; J: TRBJ1-6; CDR3: CASSVGEGPFYNSPLHF; DNA: TGTGCCAGCAGCGTAGGCGAGGGACCCTTCTATAATTCACCCCTCCACTTT
size: NA; length: 13; V: TRBV29-1; D: TRBD1; J: TRBJ2-7; CDR3: CSARGQGLEEQYF; DNA: TGCAGCGCGAGGGGACAGGGGCTGGAAGAGCAGTACTTC